The clone carrying this TCR beta chain was detected a few times. Primers included in the PCR were 60 Vbeta and 13 Jbeta primers. Here immunoSEQ multiplex PCR was the method, and the copy in TCRdb shows in-frame clones only, minus some. This table has 90,000 to 150,000 clones, 50% to 65% appearing once. The data were obtained in a study of cytomegalovirus exposure and HLA in healthy donors. Study overall: Early released data had roughly 81 million unique TCRs, all coming from HLA-typed donors.

CDR1 and CDR2 from the germline V gene are MGHDK and SYGVNS. Trimming removed 3 bases from V and 8 bases from J, with 8 bases in between. This CDR3 is built from 13 residues. V and J are TRBV25-1 and TRBJ1-6; no clear D gene. The clonotype was recovered from a man between 40 and 49 years old in good health and CMV-seropositive. The specimen was PBMCs. CDR3 sequence (DNA): TGTGCCAGCAGTGACCGGTTTCATTCACCCCTCCACTTT. It codes for CASSDRFHSPLHF.